What follows are 27 T cell receptor beta chains derived from one specimen sequenced in a study of T-cell memory formation after mild COVID-19. TCRdb independently ran MiXCR on the 5' RACE reads; one entry per CDR3 protein. The data hold more than 150,000 distinct CDR3 sequences, with about 18% observed a single time. The sample consisted of PBMCs or a T cell subset sorted from them (not recorded which). These receptors were collected from a man aged 18-30 years who had mild COVID-19 (a few samples of this study predate the infection). Cell type and time point are not known.

This chain joins TRBV7-9 and TRBJ2-1, with TRBD2 identical over 9 bases. V lost 2 bases, J lost 5 bases, and 4 bases stayed unmatched. Germline V gene lookup returns CDR1 SEHNR and CDR2 FQNEAQ (reference sequence). The CDR3 totals 15 residues. The CDR3 region has the DNA TGTGCCAGCAGCTTATTTAGCGGGGGAAACAATGAGCAGTTCTTC. This sequence encodes CASSLFSGGNNEQFF.

In its sample, this clonotype was seen many times. This sequence joins TRBV20-1 and TRBJ2-1; the D is unclear. Trimming removed 5 bases at V and 8 bases at J, with 13 bases between. The CDR3 runs to 12 residues. Germline CDR1 DFQATT, CDR2 SNEGSKA (reference sequence). CDR3 residues: CSASTSADEQFF. The CDR3 DNA reads TGCAGTGCTTCGACCTCAGCCGATGAGCAGTTCTTC.

The table lists this clonotype with many counts. The chain joins TRBV7-2 to TRBJ1-5; D is uncertain. The germline gives CDR1 SGHTA, CDR2 FQGNSA. The length of the CDR3 is 12 residues. V shed 4 bases and J shed 6 bases, with 7 bases lying between them. CDR3 DNA: TGTGCCAGCAGCTGGGCGGGTCAGCCCCAGCATTTT. Translated, it gives CASSWAGQPQHF.

Only a few counts were recorded for this clonotype. Written as DNA, the CDR3 is TGTGCCATCAGTGAGGAGGGAATTCGGGGCTACACCTTC. Protein product: CAISEEGIRGYTF. The chain links TRBV10-3 to TRBJ1-2; D is unclear. The CDR3 is 13 residues long. With 2 bases removed from V and 8 bases from J, the gap between germline ends came to 12 bases. Germline V gives CDR1 ENHRY, CDR2 SYGVKD.

The chain is built from TRBV7-2 and TRBJ1-5, with a possible D match to TRBD1 (6 bases). V was trimmed by 5 bases and J by 6 bases, leaving 14 bases between them. The CDR3 loop spans 14 amino acids. CDR1 and CDR2 (germline): SGHTA, FQGNSA. Here the CDR3 DNA reads TGTGCCAGCAGCCCAAATATGGGGGCTCAGCCCCAGCATTTT. This encodes CASSPNMGAQPQHF.

This clonotype was seen only a few times. The chain recombines TRBV15 with TRBJ2-7; D possibly uses TRBD1 or TRBD2 (7 bases each). The CDR3 has 14 residues. Trimming took off 5 bases at V and 4 bases at J, with 15 bases between the two ends. The germline V gene encodes CDR1 LNHNV and CDR2 YYDKDF (reference sequence). The CDR3 is CATSPRQGGYEQYF. Here the CDR3 DNA reads TGTGCCACCAGCCCGAGACAGGGAGGGTACGAGCAGTACTTC.

This clonotype has just a few counts. The rearrangement links TRBV29-1 to TRBJ1-1, with 8 bases that match TRBD1. The V gene's germline CDR1 is SQVTM and CDR2 ANQGSEA. CDR3 size: 11 residues. With V trimmed by 6 bases and J by 7 bases, 4 bases remained unmatched. CDR3 nucleotide sequence: TGCAGCGTGGGGACAGGAGGTGAAGCTTTCTTT. As protein: CSVGTGGEAFF. Drawing the rest from reference TRBV29-1 and TRBJ1-1, the complete variable domain is SAVISQKPSRDICQRGTSLTIQCQVDSQVTMMFWYRQQPGQSLTLIATANQGSEATYESGFVIDKFPISRPNLTFSTLTVSNMSPEDSSIYLCSVGTGGEAFFGQGTRLTVV.

The chain carries TRBV5-1 and TRBJ2-1, with TRBD2 matching over 8 bases. V lost 0 bases, J lost 7 bases, and 9 bases stayed unmatched. CDR1 SGHRS and CDR2 YFSETQ come from the germline V gene. The CDR3 length is 16 residues. CDR3 sequence reads: CASSLAPGGPDNEQFF. The CDR3 DNA follows: TGCGCCAGCAGCTTGGCTCCGGGGGGGCCAGATAATGAGCAGTTCTTC.

This clonotype was detected only a few times. The gene calls are TRBV6-6 and TRBJ2-2; no definite D call. Trimming stripped 2 bases from V and 6 bases from J, with 7 bases between. Germline CDR1 reads MNHNY; CDR2 reads SVGAGI (reference sequence). The CDR3 sequence is 13 residues long. CDR3 bases: TGTGCCAGCAGTTACAGAGAGGCCGGGGAGCTGTTTTTT. Translated, it gives CASSYREAGELFF.

Many counts were recorded for this clonotype. The gene calls are TRBV7-2 and TRBJ2-7; 7 nucleotides line up with TRBD1. This CDR3 comprises 13 residues. V dropped 3 bases and J dropped 2; count of bases not matched to a gene: 1. Germline CDR1 SGHTA, CDR2 FQGNSA. CDR3 sequence reads: CASSFDRAYEQYV. The CDR3 DNA reads as TGTGCCAGCAGCTTCGACAGGGCCTACGAGCAGTACGTC.

V and J are TRBV15 and TRBJ2-5; TRBD1 aligns across 12 bases. The CDR3 has 21 residues. The germline gives CDR1 LNHNV, CDR2 YYDKDF (reference sequence). J lost 2 bases, V lost 1 base, and 17 bases had no gene match. The CDR3: CATSRGSYWDRGRLRQETQYF. As DNA, the CDR3 is TGTGCCACCAGCAGAGGGTCTTATTGGGACAGGGGGCGATTGAGACAAGAGACCCAGTACTTC.

The rearrangement uses TRBV7-7 and TRBJ2-7; 7 nucleotides match TRBD2. This CDR3 spans 14 amino acids. V was pared by 5 bases and J by 2 bases, with 6 bases of the junction left unmatched. CDR1 and CDR2 from the germline V gene are SSHAT and FNYEAQ (reference sequence). The CDR3 loop reads CASSRGAGAYEQYF. CDR3 sequence (DNA): TGTGCCAGCAGCCGCGGGGCGGGGGCCTACGAGCAGTACTTC.

This clonotype was recorded a few times. The V and J genes are TRBV2 and TRBJ2-5; D is perhaps TRBD1 (6 bases). In germline, CDR1 is SNHLY, CDR2 FYNNEI. The CDR3 totals 15 residues. V lost 3 bases, J lost 4 bases, and 15 bases lay in between. CDR3 sequence (DNA): TGTGCCAGCAGTGACAGGGGAACTCCAAGAGAGACCCAGTACTTC. It specifies CASSDRGTPRETQYF.

The chain couples TRBV6-5 to TRBJ1-6, with D possibly being TRBD1 (5 bases). CDR1 is MNHEY and CDR2 is SVGAGI in the germline V gene. This CDR3 is 12 amino acids long. Trimming took off 8 bases at V and 8 bases at J, with 10 bases between the two ends. As DNA, the CDR3 is TGTGCCAGCCGGGACCGTTATTCACCCCTCCACTTT. Its translation is CASRDRYSPLHF.

This clonotype came up a few times. The rearrangement joins TRBV4-3 to TRBJ1-1; D is undetermined. V lost 1 base, J lost 1 base, and 10 bases lay in between. Germline V gene sequence: CDR1 LGHNA, CDR2 YSLEER. The CDR3 is made up of 15 amino acids. This CDR3 reads CASSQGGNWNTEAFF. In DNA form, the CDR3 reads TGCGCCAGCAGCCAAGGAGGGAATTGGAACACTGAAGCTTTCTTT.

This clonotype was seen more than once but under ten times. The genes are TRBV7-9 and TRBJ2-5; no clear D gene. The CDR3 extends over 13 amino acids. V was shortened by 5 bases and J by 0 bases, with 7 bases between the two germline ends. The germline CDR1 and CDR2 sequences are SEHNR and FQNEAQ (reference sequence). The chain's CDR3 is CASSERDQETQYF. DNA of the CDR3: TGTGCCAGCAGCGAAAGAGACCAAGAGACCCAGTACTTC.

The chain recombines TRBV5-1 with TRBJ2-5, with D possibly being TRBD2 (6 bases). Germline V CDR1 and CDR2: SGHRS, YFSETQ. V gave up 4 bases and J gave up 4 bases, with 17 bases separating them. CDR3 length: 15 amino acids. The CDR3 reads CASSGGTPWRETQYF. The CDR3 nucleotides read TGCGCCAGCAGCGGCGGGACCCCCTGGCGAGAGACCCAGTACTTC.

The chain's CDR3 is CASSQVLAGGTDTQYF. The CDR3 DNA follows: TGTGCCAGCAGCCAAGTACTAGCGGGGGGGACAGATACGCAGTATTTT. This sequence joins TRBV4-2 and TRBJ2-3, with 13 bases aligning to TRBD2. This CDR3 has 16 amino acids. The ends lost 1 base at V and 3 bases at J; junction bases unmatched: 1. In germline, CDR1 is LGHNA, CDR2 YNFKEQ.

This clonotype was found a few times. The chain uses TRBV20-1 and TRBJ1-2, with D possibly TRBD1 on 5 matching bases. The length of the CDR3 is 13 residues. V gave up 7 bases and J gave up 1 base, with 13 bases separating them. Germline V CDR1 and CDR2: DFQATT, SNEGSKA (reference sequence). The CDR3 nucleotides are TGCAGTGGGATCTCGGGGGATAACTATGGCTACACCTTC. Translation: CSGISGDNYGYTF.

V and J are TRBV3-1 and TRBJ1-2; D ambiguous. Trimming removed 0 bases at V and 2 bases at J, with 13 bases between. Germline V lookup: CDR1 LGHDT, CDR2 YNNKEL (reference sequence). CDR3 length: 16 residues. DNA of the CDR3: TGTGCCAGCAGCCAAGATCGTTGGGCGGGGAACTATGGCTACACCTTC. Its protein is CASSQDRWAGNYGYTF. Drawing the rest from reference TRBV3-1 and TRBJ1-2, the complete variable domain is DTAVSQTPKYLVTQMGNDKSIKCEQNLGHDTMYWYKQDSKKFLKIMFSYNNKELIINETVPNRFSPKSPDKAHLNLHINSLELGDSAVYFCASSQDRWAGNYGYTFGSGTRLTVV.

This clonotype was seen a handful of times. This chain joins TRBV5-1 and TRBJ2-3; 11 bases are shared with TRBD2. V lost 4 bases to trimming and J lost 3 bases; unmatched junction nucleotides: 4. Germline CDR1 and CDR2: SGHRS and YFSETQ. This CDR3 spans 15 amino acids. In DNA, the CDR3 is TGCGCCAGCAGCCCCACTAGCGGGGGAACAGATACGCAGTATTTT. The encoded protein is CASSPTSGGTDTQYF. Full variable domain (outside the CDR3, taken from reference TRBV5-1 and TRBJ2-3): KAGVTQTPRYLIKTRGQQVTLSCSPISGHRSVSWYQQTPGQGLQFLFEYFSETQRNKGNFPGRFSGRQFSNSRSEMNVSTLELGDSALYLCASSPTSGGTDTQYFGPGTRLTVL.

Only a few counts were recorded for this clonotype. The chain recombines TRBV7-3 with TRBJ1-5; the match to TRBD1 covers 7 bases. The germline CDR1 and CDR2 sequences are SGHTA and FQGTGA. J gave up 0 bases and V 7 bases, and 3 bases lay outside the gene matches. This CDR3 spans 14 amino acids. CDR3 DNA: TGTGCCAGCACCGGGACAGCTAGCAATCAGCCCCAGCATTTT. Amino acid sequence: CASTGTASNQPQHF.

CDR3 nucleotides: TGCGCCAGCAGCCGACCTCCCTGGGGCAGGGGACAGGAAAAACTGTTTTTT. This codes for CASSRPPWGRGQEKLFF. J is TRBJ1-4 and V is TRBV4-3, with 7 bases lining up with TRBD1. The CDR3 spans 17 residues. Unmatched junction bases numbered 16, after V lost 4 bases and J lost 8 bases. Looked up from germline, CDR1 is LGHNA and CDR2 is YSLEER.

A few counts support this clonotype. The J gene is TRBJ2-3, the V gene TRBV18; D remains ambiguous. Germline V gene data show CDR1 as KGHSH and CDR2 as LQKENI. Trimming took off 3 bases at V and 2 bases at J, with 9 bases between the two ends. This CDR3 comprises 14 residues. The CDR3 nucleotides are TGTGCCAGCTCACCCGGCGGTTTCACAGATACGCAGTATTTT. Its protein product is CASSPGGFTDTQYF.

This clonotype came up a few times. The chain is built from TRBV9 and TRBJ1-6, with D maybe TRBD1 (6 bases). V was pared by 0 bases and J by 0 bases, with 16 bases between. The CDR3 sequence is 19 residues long. Germline loops: CDR1 SGDLS, CDR2 YYNGEE. CDR3 in DNA: TGTGCCAGCAGCGTAGCCCGGGACACCGCACGCTCCTATAATTCACCCCTCCACTTT. Amino acid sequence: CASSVARDTARSYNSPLHF.

This rearrangement joins TRBV5-1 to TRBJ2-2, with D possibly TRBD2 on 6 matching bases. The V gene's germline CDR1 is SGHRS and CDR2 YFSETQ. The V end was cut by 3 bases, the J end by 4 bases, with 7 bases between. The CDR3 has 13 amino acids. CDR3 sequence (DNA): TGCGCCAGCAGCTCGACTAGCACCGGGGAGCTGTTTTTT. Translated: CASSSTSTGELFF.

This clonotype was counted between two and nine times. The CDR3 nucleotides read TGTGCCAGCAGAGACCGAACTGGTGAGCAGTTCTTC. Its translation: CASRDRTGEQFF. The rearrangement joins TRBV6-4 to TRBJ2-1; D ambiguous. The V and J ends lost 6 bases and 9 bases respectively, with 12 bases between them. Germline loops: CDR1 MRHNA, CDR2 SNTAGT. The CDR3 runs to 12 residues.